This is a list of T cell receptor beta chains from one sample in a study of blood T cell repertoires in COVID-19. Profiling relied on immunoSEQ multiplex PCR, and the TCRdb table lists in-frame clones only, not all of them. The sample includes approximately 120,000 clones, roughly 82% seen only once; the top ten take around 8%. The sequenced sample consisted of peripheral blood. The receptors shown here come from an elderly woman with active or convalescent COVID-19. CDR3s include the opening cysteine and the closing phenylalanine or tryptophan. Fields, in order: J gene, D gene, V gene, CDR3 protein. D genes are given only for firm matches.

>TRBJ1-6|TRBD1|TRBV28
CASSFRGWSRNSPLHF
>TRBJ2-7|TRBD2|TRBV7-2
CASRNVAGSYEQYF
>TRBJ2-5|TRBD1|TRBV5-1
CASSLATGQETQYF
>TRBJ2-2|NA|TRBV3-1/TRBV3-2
CASSHGTSTGELFF
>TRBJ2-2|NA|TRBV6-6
CASSYSSSVYTGELFF
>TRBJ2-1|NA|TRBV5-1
CASSWTTWDEQFF
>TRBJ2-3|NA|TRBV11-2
CASTRDGLATDTQYF
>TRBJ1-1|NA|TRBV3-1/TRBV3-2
CASSQVENTEAFF
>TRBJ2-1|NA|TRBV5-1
CASSPILSGNNEQFF
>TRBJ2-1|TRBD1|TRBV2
CASSPGQYNEQFF
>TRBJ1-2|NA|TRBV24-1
CATSDFTVNYGYTF
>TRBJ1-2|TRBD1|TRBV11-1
CASSSTGTANYGYTF
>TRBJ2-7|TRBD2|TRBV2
CASSLIAGGIYEQYF
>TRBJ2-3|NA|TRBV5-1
CASSLEGKTLPIDTQYF
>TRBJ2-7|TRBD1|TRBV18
CASSQGQGVVEQYF
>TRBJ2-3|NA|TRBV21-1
CASSKVLPSGPPALTQYF
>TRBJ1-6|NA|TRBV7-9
CASSGIVSGVLANSPLHF
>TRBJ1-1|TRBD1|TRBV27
CASSYKTGDHAFF
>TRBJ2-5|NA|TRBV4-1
CASSQDETVQYF
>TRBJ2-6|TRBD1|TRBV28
CASSRQGTGLSGANVLTF
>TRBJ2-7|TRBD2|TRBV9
CASSAPLAESGEQYF
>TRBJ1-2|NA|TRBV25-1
CASSDTRTENYGYTF
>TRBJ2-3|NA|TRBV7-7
CASSLRPSTDTDTQYF
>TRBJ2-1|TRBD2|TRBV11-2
CASSFPGLAGSNEQFF
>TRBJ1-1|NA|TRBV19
CASAREGQVEAFF
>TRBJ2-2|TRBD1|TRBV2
CASSTRDRGNGELFF
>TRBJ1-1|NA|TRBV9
CASSVVRGTEAFF
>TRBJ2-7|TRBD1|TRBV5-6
CASSLGGRGRSYEQYF
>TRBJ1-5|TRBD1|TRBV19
CASSGTGGVQPQHF
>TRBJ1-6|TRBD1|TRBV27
CASSSDRGHSPLHF
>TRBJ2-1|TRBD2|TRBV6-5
CASNAPGLAYNEQFF
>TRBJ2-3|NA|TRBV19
CASRGSRTDTQYF
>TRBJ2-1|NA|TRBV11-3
CASSASGSTYNEQFF
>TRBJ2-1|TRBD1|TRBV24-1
CATSDLSTGGRNEQFF
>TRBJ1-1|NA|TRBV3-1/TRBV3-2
CASSQDLLAEAFF
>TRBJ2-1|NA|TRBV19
CASSTVSIYNEQFF
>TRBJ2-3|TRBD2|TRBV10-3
CAISESLAGRTDTQYF
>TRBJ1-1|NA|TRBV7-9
CASSQTGELNTEAFF
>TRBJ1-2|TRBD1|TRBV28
CASSTPDRGSGYTF
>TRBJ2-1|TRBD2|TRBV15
CATSREKGAGGRNEQFF
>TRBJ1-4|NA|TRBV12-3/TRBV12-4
CASSSQGARKLFF
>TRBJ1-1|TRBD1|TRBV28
CASSFWGTAEAFF
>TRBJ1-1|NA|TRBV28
CASSPGGRNTEAFF
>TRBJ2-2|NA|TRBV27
CASSTHGTGELFF
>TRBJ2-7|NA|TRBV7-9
CASTRLADLSYEQYF
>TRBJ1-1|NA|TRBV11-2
CASSHPEGRNLNTEAFF
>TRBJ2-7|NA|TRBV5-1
CASSRSTDSSEQYF
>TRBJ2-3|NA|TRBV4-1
CASSQESAGSTDTQYF
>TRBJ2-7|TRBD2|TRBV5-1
CASSWRLASYEQYF
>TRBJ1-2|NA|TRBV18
CASSQSGTNYGYTF
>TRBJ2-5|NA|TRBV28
CASSLGAWGDQYF
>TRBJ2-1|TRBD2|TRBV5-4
CASSSPSGRNEQFF
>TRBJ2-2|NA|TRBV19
CASSIPVNTGELFF
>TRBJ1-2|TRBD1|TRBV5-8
CASSSLDRGHGYTF
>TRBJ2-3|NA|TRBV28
CASSYGDGTQYF